Described below is a single T cell receptor (beta chain) sequence and its context. The CDR3 extends over 15 amino acids. The germline V gene encodes CDR1 SGHVS and CDR2 FQNEAQ. V dropped 4 bases and J dropped 4; count of bases not matched to a gene: 7. The PCR employed 60 Vbeta primers together with 13 Jbeta primers. Sequencing was performed with immunoSEQ multiplex PCR; in TCRdb, only in-frame clones are kept and a portion is missing. The data show fewer than 120,000 clones, 70% to 90% seen once. The sample originates from a study of cytomegalovirus exposure and HLA in healthy donors. The genes are TRBV7-8 and TRBJ2-7, with TRBD2 identical over 10 bases. This sequence originates from a man aged 35-49 years in good health and CMV-seronegative. Sequencing input: PBMCs. The CDR3 DNA reads TGTGCCAGCAGCTGGGCGGAACTAGCGGGGTACGAGCAGTACTTC. This encodes CASSWAELAGYEQYF.